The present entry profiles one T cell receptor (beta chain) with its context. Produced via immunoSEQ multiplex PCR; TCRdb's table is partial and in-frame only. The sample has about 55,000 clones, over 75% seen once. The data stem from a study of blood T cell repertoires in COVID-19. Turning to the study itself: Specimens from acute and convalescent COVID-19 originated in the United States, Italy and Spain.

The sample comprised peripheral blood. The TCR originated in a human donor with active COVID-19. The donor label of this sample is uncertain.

The CDR3 loop is CASSGPSGGVNEQFF. CDR3 nucleotides: TGTGCCAGCAGTGGTCCTAGCGGGGGGGTGAATGAGCAGTTCTTC. The chain combines TRBV2 with TRBJ2-1; 12 positions agree with TRBD2. Germline loops: CDR1 SNHLY, CDR2 FYNNEI. This CDR3 is 15 amino acids long. The ends lost 4 bases at V and 7 bases at J; junction bases unmatched: 5. The complete variable domain, with remaining parts taken from reference TRBV2 and TRBJ2-1, reads EPEVTQTPSHQVTQMGQEVILRCVPISNHLYFYWYRQILGQKVEFLVSFYNNEISEKSEIFDDQFSVERPDGSNFTLKIRSTKLEDSAMYFCASSGPSGGVNEQFFGPGTRLTVL.